Listed here are 28 T cell receptor beta chains from one sample, sequenced in a study of radiotherapy plus CTLA-4 blockade in lung cancer. TCRdb keeps only in-frame clones here, not all; method: immunoSEQ multiplex PCR. The top ten hold about 4% of the sample, which has about 60,000 clones, around 86% seen once. The source material was peripheral blood, sampled from a patient treated with radiotherapy plus ipilimumab. The receptor source for this set is a human donor with non-small cell lung cancer who had a partial response to radiotherapy plus ipilimumab.

This sequence joins TRBV27 and TRBJ2-1, with 8 nucleotides matching TRBD2. CDR3 size: 14 residues. CDR1 is MNHEY, CDR2 SMNVEV, per germline (reference sequence). With V trimmed by 8 bases and J by 10 bases, 13 bases remained unmatched. CDR3: CASRGGSPPGEQFF. Here the CDR3 DNA reads TGTGCCAGCCGGGGGGGTAGCCCTCCAGGGGAGCAGTTCTTC.

The rearrangement joins TRBV13 to TRBJ1-2; weak D call: TRBD1 (6 bases). Germline CDR1 and CDR2: PRHDT and FYEKMQ (reference sequence). This CDR3 has 13 residues. V was pared by 4 bases and J by 1 base, with 7 bases between. In nucleotides, the CDR3 is TGTGCCAGCAGCTCACAGGGTAACTATGGCTACACCTTC. It yields the protein CASSSQGNYGYTF.

The rearrangement links TRBV5-1 to TRBJ2-7, with 8 bases identical to TRBD2. This CDR3 comprises 15 residues. Germline CDR1 is SGHRS and CDR2 is YFSETQ. Trimming took 0 bases from V and 2 from J; bases not matched to a gene: 4. The CDR3 here is CASSLARGGPYEQYF. The CDR3 coding sequence is TGCGCCAGCAGCTTGGCTCGCGGGGGGCCCTACGAGCAGTACTTC.

This chain links TRBV7-2 with TRBJ2-2; 7 nucleotides line up with TRBD2. This CDR3 region has 14 residues. Germline trimming cut 6 bases from V and 5 bases from J; bases unmatched to any gene: 6. Germline loops: CDR1 SGHTA, CDR2 FQGNSA. This CDR3 is CASRPRLATGELFF. The CDR3, as DNA: TGTGCCAGCAGGCCACGACTAGCTACCGGGGAGCTGTTTTTT.

This rearrangement joins TRBV18 to TRBJ2-7, with D possibly TRBD2 on 6 matching bases. Trimming cost V 0 bases and J 2 bases, with 14 bases left between them. This CDR3 contains 16 residues. CDR1 is KGHSH, CDR2 LQKENI, per germline. The DNA for the CDR3 is TGTGCCAGCTCACCACCGAACTCCAGGGAGGCCTACGAGCAGTACTTC. Translated: CASSPPNSREAYEQYF.

This chain links TRBV5-5 with TRBJ2-7, with D maybe TRBD1 (6 bases). CDR1 SGHKS and CDR2 YYEKEE come from the germline V gene (reference sequence). Between the trimmed V and J ends, which lost 1 base and 5 bases, there was a span of 10 bases. The CDR3 is 13 amino acids. The CDR3 DNA is TGTGCCAGCAGCTTGCCAGGGGCTGACGAGCAGTACTTC. Translation gives CASSLPGADEQYF.

The chain couples TRBV7-2 to TRBJ1-2, with D unclear. Per germline, CDR1 SGHTA and CDR2 FQGNSA. The V end lost 3 bases, the J end lost 8 bases, and 10 bases lay between the germline ends. CDR3 length: 12 amino acids. In nucleotides, the CDR3 is TGTGCCAGCAGCTTTTTTCCCCTAGGCTACACCTTC. It yields the protein CASSFFPLGYTF.

CDR3 nucleotides: TGCGCCAGCAGCTTGGGAGCTTTGGCGGGACAGCCTGCGGGGGAGACCCAGTACTTC. It is translated as CASSLGALAGQPAGETQYF. The chain has TRBV5-1 and TRBJ2-5; D possibly corresponds to TRBD1 (7 bases). Germline CDR1 and CDR2: SGHRS and YFSETQ. The germline V and J ends were trimmed by 0 bases and 5 bases, with 26 bases remaining between them. The CDR3 has 19 residues. The whole variable domain, filled in from reference TRBV5-1 and TRBJ2-5, reads KAGVTQTPRYLIKTRGQQVTLSCSPISGHRSVSWYQQTPGQGLQFLFEYFSETQRNKGNFPGRFSGRQFSNSRSEMNVSTLELGDSALYLCASSLGALAGQPAGETQYFGPGTRLLVL.

This clone is a singleton in its sample. V and J are TRBV18 and TRBJ2-7; D is unclear. The germline V gene has CDR1 KGHSH and CDR2 LQKENI. The V end was cut by 0 bases, the J end by 5 bases, with 8 bases between. The CDR3 totals 13 residues. The CDR3 sequence is CASSPPSRDEQYF. DNA of the CDR3: TGTGCCAGCTCACCACCCAGCCGGGACGAGCAGTACTTC.

This clone was observed a single time. The rearrangement links TRBV5-1 to TRBJ2-5, with D maybe TRBD1 (5 bases). CDR3 length equals 15 residues. Between the trimmed V and J ends, which lost 0 bases and 2 bases, there was a span of 11 bases. In germline, CDR1 is SGHRS, CDR2 YFSETQ. CDR3 sequence reads: CASSLATEAQETQYF. CDR3 nucleotides: TGCGCCAGCAGCTTGGCGACAGAAGCTCAAGAGACCCAGTACTTC.

The chain has TRBV11-1 and TRBJ2-3, with 7 bases matching TRBD2. Germline CDR1 SGHAT, CDR2 FQDESV (reference sequence). This CDR3 region has 15 residues. Trimming took 4 bases from V and 0 from J; bases not matched to a gene: 4. As DNA, the CDR3 is TGTGCCAGCAGCTCGGGACTACATAGCACAGATACGCAGTATTTT. Its translation: CASSSGLHSTDTQYF.

V usage is TRBV9 and J usage is TRBJ2-5, with 7 bases identical to TRBD1. The germline gives CDR1 SGDLS, CDR2 YYNGEE. V lost 0 bases, J lost 4 bases, and 9 bases stayed unmatched. The CDR3 has 16 residues. As DNA, the CDR3 is TGTGCCAGCAGCGTAGGCCCCCAGGGGGTAGGAGAGACCCAGTACTTC. Translated, it gives CASSVGPQGVGETQYF.

The chain uses TRBV28 and TRBJ2-4; 10 positions match TRBD2. This CDR3 has 14 amino acids. V lost 6 bases and J lost 7; bases outside the gene matches: 6. Germline CDR1 and CDR2: MDHEN and SYDVKM. CDR3 bases: TGTGCCAGCAGAGGGGGACTAGCGTCGAACATTCAGTACTTC. The encoded protein is CASRGGLASNIQYF.

This rearrangement joins TRBV9 to TRBJ2-5; 11 positions match TRBD2. The V segment lost 4 bases and the J segment 5 bases; nucleotides outside the gene matches: 10. CDR1 and CDR2 (germline): SGDLS, YYNGEE. The CDR3 extends over 16 amino acids. The CDR3 DNA reads as TGTGCCAGCAGCCCAATAGCGGGAGGGCCCAGTGAGACCCAGTACTTC. It translates to CASSPIAGGPSETQYF.

This clone was detected only once. V usage is TRBV7-8 and J usage is TRBJ1-1, with D hard to call. Germline V gene sequence: CDR1 SGHVS, CDR2 FQNEAQ. The germline V and J ends were trimmed by 5 bases and 4 bases, with 14 bases remaining between them. This CDR3 comprises 14 residues. The CDR3 nucleotides are TGTGCCAGCAGCCCAAACCAAGGGAGCACTGAAGCTTTCTTT. Translation: CASSPNQGSTEAFF.

The V and J genes are TRBV6-5 and TRBJ2-7, with TRBD2 as a possible D gene (5 bases). The germline V gene encodes CDR1 MNHEY and CDR2 SVGAGI. The CDR3 has 15 amino acids. With 2 bases removed from V and 4 bases from J, the gap between germline ends came to 15 bases. CDR3 nucleotides: TGTGCCAGCAGTTACGTGGGAGCGTCCCCTTACGAGCAGTACTTC. Its protein product is CASSYVGASPYEQYF.

This clone was seen only a few times. In the same sample, other DNA sequences code for this CDR3. The V and J genes are TRBV2 and TRBJ2-5, with D tentatively TRBD1 (6 bases). Between the trimmed V and J ends, which lost 3 bases and 0 bases, there was a span of 8 bases. Germline V gene data show CDR1 as SNHLY and CDR2 as FYNNEI. The CDR3 has 14 amino acids. The CDR3 DNA reads TGTGCCAGCAGTGAGAACAGGGACCAAGAGACCCAGTACTTC. Its translation is CASSENRDQETQYF.

CDR3 protein: CSVEDQQGKAKLFF. CDR3 DNA: TGCAGCGTTGAAGATCAACAGGGGAAGGCAAAACTGTTTTTT. The chain joins TRBV29-1 to TRBJ1-4, with 7 bases aligning to TRBD1. CDR1 is SQVTM and CDR2 is ANQGSEA in the germline V gene. Trimming cost V 0 bases and J 10 bases; bases outside gene matches: 8. The CDR3 sequence is 14 residues long.

This clone was counted only a few times. The rearrangement links TRBV30 to TRBJ1-2, with a weak D call TRBD1 (5 bases). V lost 4 bases, J lost 8 bases, and 14 bases lay in between. The CDR3 loop spans 12 amino acids. CDR1 GTSNPN and CDR2 SVGIG come from the germline V gene (reference sequence). The CDR3 DNA follows: TGTGCCTGGAACCCCGGGGGAAGGGGCTACACCTTC. Its protein is CAWNPGGRGYTF.

The J gene is TRBJ2-5, the V gene TRBV27; D is unresolved. There are 14 residues in the CDR3. Trimming pared 3 bases from V and 2 bases from J, leaving 10 bases between. Germline CDR1 MNHEY, CDR2 SMNVEV (reference sequence). CDR3 amino acids: CASSFSREQETQYF. In nucleotides, the CDR3 is TGTGCCAGCAGTTTCTCACGCGAACAAGAGACCCAGTACTTC.

About this clone itself: This sample also contains other DNA sequences that code for the same CDR3. The rearrangement joins TRBV5-4 to TRBJ2-5; 8 bases are a match to TRBD2. Germline V gene sequence: CDR1 SGHNT, CDR2 YYREEE (reference sequence). The CDR3 totals 14 residues. V gave up 2 bases and J gave up 1 base; unmatched junction bases: 1. The CDR3 here is CASSLAGVQETQYF. In nucleotides, the CDR3 is TGTGCCAGCAGCTTAGCGGGAGTCCAAGAGACCCAGTACTTC. Variable domain in full (rest from reference TRBV5-4 and TRBJ2-5): ETGVTQSPTHLIKTRGQQVTLRCSSQSGHNTVSWYQQALGQGPQFIFQYYREEENGRGNFPPRFSGLQFPNYSSELNVNALELDDSALYLCASSLAGVQETQYFGPGTRLLVL.

The genes are TRBV27 and TRBJ2-5; TRBD1 agrees at 7 bases. The CDR3 contains 14 residues. Germline-derived CDR1 and CDR2 are MNHEY and SMNVEV (reference sequence). Trimming cost V 3 bases and J 2 bases; bases outside gene matches: 3. This CDR3 reads CASSFRDRQETQYF. CDR3 nucleotide sequence: TGTGCCAGCAGTTTCCGGGACAGACAAGAGACCCAGTACTTC.

CDR3 loop: CASNAPPGAQETQYF. DNA for the CDR3: TGTGCCAGCAACGCTCCGCCGGGAGCCCAGGAGACCCAGTACTTC. The V and J genes are TRBV28 and TRBJ2-5; weak D call: TRBD2 (6 bases). The CDR3 length is 15 residues. V was pared by 7 bases and J by 5 bases, with 20 bases between. Germline lookup yields CDR1 MDHEN and CDR2 SYDVKM.

There are a few counts of this clone. The genes are TRBV18 and TRBJ1-4; tentatively, D is TRBD1 (5 bases). CDR3 length: 15 residues. CDR1 is KGHSH, CDR2 LQKENI, per germline. Trimming cost V 1 base and J 7 bases, with 13 bases left between them. DNA for the CDR3: TGTGCCAGCTCACCACGGCGTCAGGGTGGTGAAAAACTGTTTTTT. Translated: CASSPRRQGGEKLFF. The variable domain in full, completed from reference TRBV18 and TRBJ1-4, reads NAGVMQNPRHLVRRRGQEARLRCSPMKGHSHVYWYRQLPEEGLKFMVYLQKENIIDESGMPKERFSAEFPKEGPSILRIQQVVRGDSAAYFCASSPRRQGGEKLFFGSGTQLSVL.

J is TRBJ2-2 and V is TRBV7-6, with D unresolved. Looked up from germline, CDR1 is SGHVS and CDR2 is FNYEAQ. V lost 6 bases, J lost 3 bases, and 5 bases lay in between. The CDR3 covers 12 residues. CDR3 loop: CASRADTGELFF. The CDR3 DNA sequence: TGTGCCAGCAGGGCTGACACCGGGGAGCTGTTTTTT.

V and J are TRBV7-8 and TRBJ2-7, with 12 bases lining up with TRBD2. Per the germline V gene, CDR1 is SGHVS and CDR2 is FQNEAQ. CDR3 length equals 14 residues. V dropped 7 bases and J dropped 3; count of bases not matched to a gene: 4. CDR3 bases: TGTGCCAGCATCCGGACTAGCGGGAACTACGAGCAGTACTTC. Protein sequence: CASIRTSGNYEQYF.

V usage is TRBV27 and J usage is TRBJ2-1, with D possibly being TRBD1 (5 bases). V lost 4 bases and J lost 10, with 14 bases in between. CDR1 is MNHEY and CDR2 is SMNVEV in the germline V gene (reference sequence). The CDR3 is 13 amino acids. CDR3 in DNA: TGTGCCAGCAGTTGGGCAGGGTCGCAAGAGCAGTTCTTC. It yields the protein CASSWAGSQEQFF.

In this sample, this clone turned up a few times. The chain joins TRBV28 to TRBJ1-5; D unresolved. CDR3 length: 13 residues. Deletions cut 7 bases from V and 5 bases from J, with 12 bases between. The germline V gene has CDR1 MDHEN and CDR2 SYDVKM. CDR3 DNA sequence: TGTGCCAGCAATACGATCGAGGATCAGCCCCAGCATTTT. Translation gives CASNTIEDQPQHF.